One T cell receptor (beta chain) is described in this entry. CDR3 length: 14 residues. V was clipped by 1 base and J by 1 base, with 8 bases between them. The germline V gene has CDR1 SNHLY and CDR2 FYNNEI. This entry is derived from a study of control samples from healthy donors and cancer patients. Clones were read by immunoSEQ multiplex PCR, and TCRdb kept only the in-frame ones, dropping some. The sample lists tens of thousands of clones, 70% to 90% occurring once. The sequenced sample consisted of PBMCs. This TCR derives from a woman aged 55-75 years with lung cancer. The V gene is TRBV2, the J gene TRBJ2-7; D gene uncertain. The DNA of the CDR3 is TGTGCCAGCAGTGAAGGCCTCCCATCCTACGAGCAGTACTTC. Protein product: CASSEGLPSYEQYF.